This T cell receptor beta chain was identified in a study of cytomegalovirus exposure and HLA in healthy donors. General study findings and limits: The authors considered a cluster of highly shared sequence variants likely to be a sequencing artifact. As was reported, the classifier diagnosed cytomegalovirus status with high specificity and sensitivity. Based on reports, TCR beta sequences accurately predicted HLA-A and HLA-B alleles for most subjects.

PCR involved 60 Vbeta and 13 Jbeta primers. Generated by immunoSEQ multiplex PCR, the TCRdb table keeps only in-frame clones and is missing some. The repertoire holds about 180,000 clones, with less than 85% as singletons. Regarding this clone: Its specificity is not known.

This CDR3 comprises 14 residues. Germline CDR1 SGHTA, CDR2 FQGNSA. With 0 bases removed from V and 1 base from J, the gap between germline ends came to 6 bases. The sequence was collected from a man aged 40-49 years in good health and CMV-seronegative. The chain links TRBV7-2 to TRBJ1-2; the D is unclear. Sequencing was done on a sample of PBMCs. The DNA of the CDR3 is TGTGCCAGCAGCTTAGCGTTGAGTAACTATGGCTACACCTTC. It is translated as CASSLALSNYGYTF.